The 10 T cell receptor beta chains listed next were all sequenced from one sample in a study of beta chain features in type 1 diabetes. The entirety of the isolated RNA underwent reverse transcription, so expressed TCRB transcripts were sequenced. Using immunoSEQ multiplex PCR, the repertoire was profiled, and TCRdb retains in-frame clones only, with some absent. Among around 400,000 clones listed, about 12% were seen once. Sequences were obtained from naive CD4+ T cells from blood. The origin of the receptors is a man between 18 and 35 years old in good health.

The sample holds a few counts of this clone. The V gene is TRBV9, the J gene TRBJ2-5, with TRBD2 identical over 7 bases. This CDR3 has 16 residues. Per germline, CDR1 SGDLS and CDR2 YYNGEE. V shed 0 bases, J shed 1 base, and the junction held 6 bases outside the gene matches. CDR3 protein: CASSVATRGSQETQYF. In DNA form, the CDR3 reads TGTGCCAGCAGCGTAGCTACCCGCGGGAGCCAAGAGACCCAGTACTTC.

The chain is built from TRBV30 and TRBJ2-3, with 7 bases lining up with TRBD2. J gave up 7 bases and V 1 base, and 8 bases lay outside the gene matches. This CDR3 region has 14 residues. Germline-derived CDR1 and CDR2 are GTSNPN and SVGIG (reference sequence). As DNA, the CDR3 is TGTGCCTGGAGTGAGGGAGGGGAACTTAATACGCAGTATTTT. Amino acid sequence: CAWSEGGELNTQYF. The full variable domain, with the rest looked up from reference TRBV30 and TRBJ2-3, is SQTIHQWPATLVQPVGSPLSLECTVEGTSNPNLYWYRQAAGRGLQLLFYSVGIGQISSEVPQNLSASRPQDRQFILSSKKLLLSDSGFYLCAWSEGGELNTQYFGPGTRLTVL.

This clone was observed a handful of times. V and J are TRBV4-3 and TRBJ2-7, with D perhaps TRBD1 (5 bases). Trimming stripped 1 base from V and 0 bases from J, with 10 bases between. This CDR3 has 15 residues. The germline CDR1 and CDR2 sequences are LGHNA and YSLEER. The CDR3 coding sequence is TGCGCCAGCAGCCAAGGGGGCAGTAGCTCCTACGAGCAGTACTTC. Translation: CASSQGGSSSYEQYF.

V and J are TRBV30 and TRBJ2-7; 7 bases line up with TRBD2. V dropped 8 bases and J dropped 2; count of bases not matched to a gene: 12. Germline V gene lookup returns CDR1 GTSNPN and CDR2 SVGIG (reference sequence). CDR3 length: 14 amino acids. The CDR3 is CARARRGSTYEQYF. CDR3 coding DNA: TGTGCCCGTGCTCGGCGGGGGTCTACCTACGAGCAGTACTTC.

J is TRBJ1-5 and V is TRBV19; D not certain. Germline CDR1 is LNHDA and CDR2 is SQIVND (reference sequence). The CDR3 is made up of 15 amino acids. V was clipped by 5 bases and J by 0 bases, with 11 bases between them. In DNA form, the CDR3 reads TGTGCCAGTAGTTTCCAGGAGGATAGCAATCAGCCCCAGCATTTT. Amino acid sequence: CASSFQEDSNQPQHF.

This chain connects TRBV7-2 to TRBJ1-4; 9 bases agree with TRBD1. J gave up 7 bases and V 1 base, and 7 bases lay outside the gene matches. In germline, CDR1 is SGHTA, CDR2 FQGNSA. This CDR3 spans 16 amino acids. CDR3 DNA: TGTGCCAGCAGCTTAGGCCCGGGACAGGGAAGTGAAAAACTGTTTTTT. This gives the protein CASSLGPGQGSEKLFF. Full variable domain (rest looked up from reference TRBV7-2 and TRBJ1-4): GAGVSQSPSNKVTEKGKDVELRCDPISGHTALYWYRQSLGQGLEFLIYFQGNSAPDKSGLPSDRFSAERTGGSVSTLTIQRTQQEDSAVYLCASSLGPGQGSEKLFFGSGTQLSVL.

The V and J genes are TRBV18 and TRBJ2-7; 9 nucleotides align to TRBD2. The CDR3 is 14 amino acids. From germline, CDR1 is KGHSH and CDR2 LQKENI. J gave up 3 bases and V 2 bases, and 2 bases lay outside the gene matches. CDR3 protein: CASSPGGGDYEQYF. CDR3 DNA: TGTGCCAGCTCACCAGGCGGGGGGGACTACGAGCAGTACTTC.

In this sample, this clone turned up a few times. As DNA, the CDR3 is TGTGCCAGCAGTTGGGAGGGTGGCTACACCTTC. This encodes CASSWEGGYTF. The gene calls are TRBV28 and TRBJ1-2; D unresolved. The CDR3 spans 11 residues. CDR1 MDHEN and CDR2 SYDVKM come from the germline V gene. V was shortened by 4 bases and J by 7 bases, with 7 bases between the two germline ends.

The V call is TRBV18, the J call TRBJ2-1; 13 nucleotides align to TRBD2. Germline loops: CDR1 KGHSH, CDR2 LQKENI. There are 16 residues in the CDR3. Trimming took 3 bases from V and 7 from J; bases not matched to a gene: 6. Here the CDR3 DNA reads TGTGCCAGCTCACCCCTCACTAGCGGGGGGGATAATGAGCAGTTCTTC. This gives the protein CASSPLTSGGDNEQFF.

The sample holds a few counts of this clone. The chain links TRBV7-2 to TRBJ2-7; TRBD1 might be the D (6 bases). The CDR3 extends over 16 amino acids. Trimming stripped 4 bases from V and 1 base from J, with 17 bases between. Germline loops: CDR1 SGHTA, CDR2 FQGNSA. The CDR3 sequence is CASSSLARDISYEQYF. CDR3 sequence (DNA): TGTGCCAGCAGCTCCCTTGCCCGGGACATATCCTACGAGCAGTACTTC.